A selection of T cell receptor beta chains follows, all from one sample in a study of coeliac disease. TCRdb's table, derived via immunoSEQ multiplex PCR, lists solely in-frame clones and lacks some. Here the sample spans about 6,500 clones, approximately 72% being singletons. The sample consisted of lamina propria lymphocytes from the gut. These TCRs come from a man aged 50-59 years with active celiac disease. CDR3s include the opening cysteine and the closing phenylalanine or tryptophan. A D gene is named only where the DNA matches it firmly. Expanded clones are given a class, and other clones once, few, many or no size at all.

-,TRBJ2-2,15,-,TRBV6-1,TGTGCCAGCAATTTTAATAGCGAGAACACCGGGGAGCTGTTTTTT,CASNFNSENTGELFF
TRBD1,TRBJ2-1,13,-,TRBV27,TGTGCCAGCAGTCGGGACAGTTACAATGAGCAGTTCTTC,CASSRDSYNEQFF
-,TRBJ1-1,13,-,TRBV5-8,TGTGCCAGCAGCTCACGACTCCGCACTGAAGCTTTCTTT,CASSSRLRTEAFF
TRBD1,TRBJ1-4,18,-,TRBV7-9,TGTGCCAGCAGCTTAGGTTTTACGAGGACAGGGAAAAAAGAAAAACTGTTTTTT,CASSLGFTRTGKKEKLFF
TRBD2,TRBJ2-1,16,-,TRBV19,TGTGCCAGTAGTAAGCTGACTAGCGGGAGTTACAATGAGCAGTTCTTC,CASSKLTSGSYNEQFF
TRBD2,TRBJ2-3,15,-,TRBV28,TGTGCCAGCAGTGACTCTAGCGGGGGCACAGATACGCAGTATTTT,CASSDSSGGTDTQYF
TRBD2,TRBJ2-1,16,-,TRBV9,TGTGCCAGCAGCCTTCATCCGGCGGGAGGCCCCAATGAGCAGTTCTTC,CASSLHPAGGPNEQFF
-,TRBJ1-4,16,-,TRBV9,TGTGCCAGCAGCGATGACCCCGGGGGGCCTAATGAAAAACTGTTTTTT,CASSDDPGGPNEKLFF
-,TRBJ2-5,14,-,TRBV4-2,TGTGCCAGCAGCCTCTCACTAAGCGAAGAGACCCAGTACTTC,CASSLSLSEETQYF
-,TRBJ1-2,13,-,TRBV5-4,TGTGCCAGCAGTCGAGACAGCCCTTATGGCTACACCTTC,CASSRDSPYGYTF
-,TRBJ1-1,12,-,TRBV13,TGTGCCAGCAGCTTAGGACAGATTGAAGCTTTCTTT,CASSLGQIEAFF
TRBD1,TRBJ2-5,15,-,TRBV5-6,TGTGCCAGCAGCCCAATGACAGGGTCGGGAGAGACCCAGTACTTC,CASSPMTGSGETQYF
-,TRBJ2-3,18,-,TRBV11-3,TGTGCCAGCAGCTTAGAGGAAATTGGGGGCCGGGATCTCTTGACGCAGTATTTT,CASSLEEIGGRDLLTQYF
-,TRBJ2-7,16,once,TRBV4-2,TGTGCCAGCAGCCAAGTTGATGCGAGTCAATCCTACGAGCAGTACTTC,CASSQVDASQSYEQYF
TRBD1,TRBJ1-2,14,-,TRBV2,TGTGCCAGCAGTTCGTCCGGGACAGAGTATGGCTACACCTTC,CASSSSGTEYGYTF
-,TRBJ2-3,17,-,TRBV27,TGTGCCAGCACCCTGCTAAGCCGACAGGCTAGCACAGATACGCAGTATTTT,CASTLLSRQASTDTQYF
-,TRBJ2-3,14,-,TRBV6-1,TGTGCCAGCATACGACACCATGCCCAGGATACGCAGTATTTT,CASIRHHAQDTQYF
-,TRBJ2-1,12,-,TRBV7-9,TGTGCCAGCAGCTTAGTCGGGGAGGAGCAGTTCTTC,CASSLVGEEQFF
-,TRBJ1-1,15,once,TRBV19,TGTGCCAGTAGTCTGATTCCAGACATGAACACTGAAGCTTTCTTT,CASSLIPDMNTEAFF
-,TRBJ1-1,13,-,TRBV4-1,TGCGCCAGCAGCTTCCAGGTCCTCACTGAAGCTTTCTTT,CASSFQVLTEAFF
-,TRBJ1-2,13,-,TRBV6-1,TGTGCCAGCACCGCGGACAGCATCGGTGGCTACACCTTC,CASTADSIGGYTF
TRBD1,TRBJ1-2,15,-,TRBV18,TGTGCCAGCTCACCTAGGGGACAGGGGGCCTATGGCTACACCTTC,CASSPRGQGAYGYTF
TRBD1,TRBJ1-1,11,-,TRBV2,TGTGCCAGGAGGACAGGGGCTGAAGCTTTCTTT,CARRTGAEAFF